These 4 T cell receptor beta chains share one sample of origin, sequenced in a study of response to subunit inactivated influenza vaccine. TCRdb re-called the RT-PCR reads through MiXCR, storing one row per CDR3 protein. Of a few hundred thousand distinct CDR3 sequences in the sample, 6% to 9% are singletons; the top ten hold around 13%. The specimen was PBMCs from blood, collected about 24 months after vaccination. These receptors were collected from a man aged 45 to 75 who received an inactivated influenza vaccine.

This rearrangement joins TRBV12-3 or TRBV12-4 to TRBJ2-2, with D perhaps TRBD1 (6 bases). This CDR3 has 13 residues. Between the trimmed V and J ends, which lost 7 bases and 5 bases, there was a span of 11 bases. The CDR3 region is CASTLDRTGELFF. In DNA, the CDR3 is TGTGCCAGCACCCTGGACAGAACCGGGGAGCTGTTTTTT.

J is TRBJ2-7 and V is TRBV20-1, with D unresolved. V was trimmed by 8 bases and J by 7 bases, leaving 15 bases between them. Germline CDR1 and CDR2: DFQATT and SNEGSKA (reference sequence). The CDR3 sequence is 11 residues long. The CDR3 sequence: CSPDGYGEQYF. As DNA, the CDR3 is TGCAGTCCGGACGGATATGGGGAGCAGTACTTC.

In its sample, this clonotype was seen a few times. The rearrangement links TRBV9 to TRBJ2-3, with 10 bases fitting TRBD2. Trimming removed 0 bases from V and 1 base from J; junction bases left unmatched: 2. Germline CDR1 SGDLS, CDR2 YYNGEE. This CDR3 has 16 amino acids. The CDR3 is CASSVALAGGTDTQYF. The DNA for the CDR3 is TGTGCCAGCAGCGTAGCTCTAGCGGGGGGCACAGATACGCAGTATTTT.

This clonotype has just a few counts. CDR3 nucleotides: TGTGCCACCGGGACTAGCGGGGCCGGAAGCTCCTACGAGCAGTACTTC. It is translated as CATGTSGAGSSYEQYF. The J gene is TRBJ2-7, the V gene TRBV10-3; TRBD2 matches 13 bases. The ends lost 10 bases at V and 0 bases at J; junction bases unmatched: 9. The CDR3 consists of 16 residues. In germline, CDR1 is ENHRY, CDR2 SYGVKD.